The clone carrying this TCR beta chain was recorded at least ten times. The antigen is not known. CDR1 and CDR2 from the germline V gene are LGHNA and YSLEER. V was clipped by 0 bases and J by 2 bases, with 8 bases between them. The CDR3 has 16 residues. The record originates from a study of T cells in Graves' hyperthyroidism and ophthalmopathy. General observations from the study: A model of 13 V-J features distinguished ophthalmopathy from stable hyperthyroidism.

RNA transcripts gave rise to amplified TCR beta CDR3 regions. TCR CDR3 regions were first amplified by RT-PCR with HTBI primers. In TCRdb, the multiplex PCR reads were re-called with MiXCR into one record per CDR3 protein. Of hundreds of thousands of distinct CDR3 sequences listed, around 40% are singletons. Input material: blood. The chain joins TRBV4-3 to TRBJ2-6; the D is unclear. This sequence was found in a woman in her 40s with Graves' hyperthyroidism. The CDR3 DNA follows: TGCGCCAGCAGCCAAGATCCGGACCCTGGGGCCAACGTCCTGACTTTC. Protein sequence: CASSQDPDPGANVLTF.